These 27 T cell receptor beta chains originate from one sample sequenced in a study of T cells after yellow fever vaccination. MiXCR, run by TCRdb on the 5' RACE reads, gives a single entry per CDR3 protein. The repertoire consists of 340,000 or so distinct CDR3 sequences, with roughly an eighth occurring once and the leading ten covering 2.5% to 3.5%. The sample in question was CD4+ T cells sorted from PBMCs, obtained 15 days after the yellow fever booster vaccination. Receptors were obtained from a man between 18 and 29 years old who received the YFV17D yellow fever vaccine.

V is TRBV29-1 and J is TRBJ2-7; D not certain. V was clipped by 4 bases and J by 2 bases, with 12 bases between them. CDR1 SQVTM and CDR2 ANQGSEA come from the germline V gene. The CDR3 has 13 amino acids. The CDR3 sequence is CSVGKGSPYEQYF. The CDR3 coding sequence is TGCAGCGTTGGAAAAGGGTCGCCCTACGAGCAGTACTTC.

The chain has TRBV18 and TRBJ1-2; D remains unclear. The CDR3 is 14 amino acids. Germline V gene lookup returns CDR1 KGHSH and CDR2 LQKENI. V was pared by 1 base and J by 3 bases, with 9 bases between. CDR3 DNA sequence: TGTGCCAGCTCACCACAGTCCACAGACTATGGCTACACCTTC. Protein product: CASSPQSTDYGYTF.

This clonotype was picked up a small number of times. The chain uses TRBV6-5 and TRBJ2-2; D possibly uses TRBD1 or TRBD2 (5 bases each). V was trimmed by 2 bases and J by 4 bases, leaving 8 bases between them. The CDR3 has 14 amino acids. The germline gives CDR1 MNHEY, CDR2 SVGAGI. CDR3 bases: TGTGCCAGCAGTTACGGGGACCTCACCGGGGAGCTGTTTTTT. The encoded protein is CASSYGDLTGELFF.

The chain employs TRBV12-3 or TRBV12-4 and TRBJ1-5; D remains ambiguous. Trimming left V 1 base short and J 4 bases short, with 14 bases between. This CDR3 is built from 16 residues. CDR3 nucleotide sequence: TGTGCCAGCAGTTTAGAGTCCGGGGAGTCAAATCAGCCCCAGCATTTT. Translating it yields CASSLESGESNQPQHF.

In DNA form, the CDR3 reads TGTGCCACCTCCTACGACAGGGGGTACGAGCAGTACGTC. Protein product: CATSYDRGYEQYV. The V call is TRBV11-1, the J call TRBJ2-7; TRBD1 matches 9 bases. The CDR3 is 13 residues long. Germline V gene sequence: CDR1 SGHAT, CDR2 FQDESV (reference sequence). Trimming removed 10 bases from V and 4 bases from J; junction bases left unmatched: 8.

The V call is TRBV19, the J call TRBJ1-1; no reliable D call. Germline V gene data show CDR1 as LNHDA and CDR2 as SQIVND (reference sequence). V was trimmed by 3 bases and J by 2 bases, leaving 7 bases between them. This CDR3 has 13 residues. The CDR3 protein is CASSIEGNTEAFF. CDR3 bases: TGTGCCAGTAGTATTGAGGGCAACACTGAAGCTTTCTTT.

This clonotype appeared a few times. This chain links TRBV20-1 with TRBJ1-6; tentative D call: TRBD1 (5 bases). The germline V gene encodes CDR1 DFQATT and CDR2 SNEGSKA (reference sequence). CDR3 length: 16 residues. The ends were cut back, 4 bases at V and 5 bases at J, with 18 bases in the middle. This CDR3 is CSANRRDRPNNSPLHF. The CDR3 nucleotides are TGCAGTGCTAACCGCCGGGACCGGCCGAATAATTCACCCCTCCACTTT.

This chain uses TRBV10-3 with TRBJ2-2; 9 nucleotides match TRBD1. V trimming: 8 bases; J trimming: 7 bases; junction bases outside the gene matches: 5. CDR1 and CDR2 from the germline V gene are ENHRY and SYGVKD. This CDR3 is built from 13 residues. CDR3 sequence reads: CAIRDRVIGELFF. In DNA, the CDR3 is TGTGCCATCCGGGACAGGGTAATCGGGGAGCTGTTTTTT.

This clonotype was found many times. The chain recombines TRBV20-1 with TRBJ2-3; 7 bases match TRBD1. V gave up 6 bases and J gave up 0 bases; unmatched junction bases: 9. CDR3 size: 15 residues. CDR1 DFQATT and CDR2 SNEGSKA come from the germline V gene (reference sequence). As DNA, the CDR3 is TGCAGTGCAGGGACAGTTTTACTAAGCACAGATACGCAGTATTTT. Translated: CSAGTVLLSTDTQYF.

V gene TRBV7-2 combines with J gene TRBJ2-5, with 7 bases identical to TRBD2. V shed 5 bases and J 5 bases; nucleotides not matched to a gene: 11. Per the germline V gene, CDR1 is SGHTA and CDR2 is FQGNSA. The CDR3 covers 15 residues. DNA for the CDR3: TGTGCCAGCAGCCCGGGACTAATAAGTTGGGAGACCCAGTACTTC. Its translation: CASSPGLISWETQYF.

The chain joins TRBV2 to TRBJ2-1, with D unresolved. Germline CDR1 and CDR2: SNHLY and FYNNEI. The CDR3 is made up of 12 amino acids. V dropped 4 bases and J dropped 4 bases, with 5 bases sitting between them. In DNA form, the CDR3 reads TGTGCCAGCAGTGTTGAGTACAATGAGCAGTTCTTC. This translates into CASSVEYNEQFF.

This sequence joins TRBV7-2 and TRBJ2-5, with TRBD1 as a possible D gene (6 bases). The germline V and J ends were trimmed by 4 bases and 4 bases, with 19 bases remaining between them. CDR3 size: 16 residues. In germline, CDR1 is SGHTA, CDR2 FQGNSA. This chain's CDR3 is CASSSRQATPGETQYF. CDR3 coding DNA: TGTGCCAGCAGCTCAAGACAGGCCACTCCGGGAGAGACCCAGTACTTC.

The chain combines TRBV5-5 with TRBJ1-5; D is ambiguous. The CDR3 covers 14 residues. The V and J ends lost 0 bases and 6 bases respectively, with 10 bases between them. Germline assignment: CDR1 SGHKS and CDR2 YYEKEE (reference sequence). The CDR3 region is CASSLGAPAQPQHF. In DNA, the CDR3 is TGTGCCAGCAGCTTGGGGGCCCCTGCTCAGCCCCAGCATTTT.

This clonotype came up a few times. This chain connects TRBV29-1 to TRBJ2-3, with 10 bases matching TRBD2. Trimming at V came to 6 bases and at J to 4 bases, leaving 13 bases not matched to a gene. Germline-derived CDR1 and CDR2 are SQVTM and ANQGSEA. The CDR3 has 16 amino acids. CDR3 DNA: TGCAGCGTGGCGGCGGGGCTAGCGGGGGCCTCAGATACGCAGTATTTT. Translating it yields CSVAAGLAGASDTQYF.

The V and J genes are TRBV9 and TRBJ1-6, with 7 bases that match TRBD1. This CDR3 comprises 14 residues. Germline V gene sequence: CDR1 SGDLS, CDR2 YYNGEE. V trimming: 4 bases; J trimming: 8 bases; junction bases outside the gene matches: 6. The CDR3 region has the DNA TGTGCCAGCAGCTGGGGACAGTTGGATTCACCCCTCCACTTT. Its protein product is CASSWGQLDSPLHF.

A few counts support this clonotype. In DNA, the CDR3 is TGTGCCAGCAGCTTAGACAACTATAACTATGGCTACACCTTC. Its protein is CASSLDNYNYGYTF. The chain combines TRBV7-9 with TRBJ1-2; D gene uncertain. The CDR3 totals 14 residues. Trimming shortened V by 1 base and J by 1 base, and 7 bases separated the two germline ends. Germline-derived CDR1 and CDR2 are SEHNR and FQNEAQ (reference sequence).

CDR3 in amino acids: CASSPSPPGLVGGANVLTF. CDR3 DNA sequence: TGTGCCAGCTCACCTTCGCCCCCAGGCCTAGTGGGGGGGGCCAACGTCCTGACTTTC. The chain employs TRBV18 and TRBJ2-6; no firm D call. The CDR3 totals 19 residues. Per germline, CDR1 KGHSH and CDR2 LQKENI. V shed 3 bases and J shed 4 bases, with 22 bases lying between them.

The table lists this clonotype with a few counts. The chain has TRBV10-3 and TRBJ1-2; TRBD1 might be the D (6 bases). V dropped 6 bases and J dropped 2 bases, with 19 bases sitting between them. From germline, CDR1 is ENHRY and CDR2 SYGVKD. CDR3 length: 16 residues. In DNA form, the CDR3 reads TGTGCCATCAGCCCCACTCTAATCCAGGGGAACTATGGCTACACCTTC. As protein: CAISPTLIQGNYGYTF.

This clonotype was counted ten times or more. This rearrangement joins TRBV4-3 to TRBJ1-1, with 7 bases that match TRBD1. This CDR3 region has 17 residues. V gave up 0 bases and J gave up 5 bases; unmatched junction bases: 12. Germline V CDR1 and CDR2: LGHNA, YSLEER. The CDR3 DNA is TGCGCCAGCAGCCAAGAGATAGGCCAGACAGGGAGTACTGAAGCTTTCTTT. It encodes CASSQEIGQTGSTEAFF.

This clonotype was recorded a few times. The V call is TRBV4-3, the J call TRBJ2-6; D assignment may be TRBD1 or TRBD2 (5 bases each). V shed 3 bases and J shed 4 bases, with 16 bases lying between them. In germline, CDR1 is LGHNA, CDR2 YSLEER. The CDR3 runs 17 residues. In DNA form, the CDR3 reads TGCGCCAGCAGCCACGGGACGCTCGTGGCCGGGGCCAACGTCCTGACTTTC. It specifies CASSHGTLVAGANVLTF.

This chain uses TRBV7-3 with TRBJ2-3; D remains unclear. Trimming pared 2 bases from V and 2 bases from J, leaving 5 bases between. Germline V gives CDR1 SGHTA, CDR2 FQGTGA. The CDR3 has 13 amino acids. In DNA, the CDR3 is TGTGCCAGCAGCTTAGCGTACACAGATACGCAGTATTTT. It is translated as CASSLAYTDTQYF.

The rearrangement uses TRBV5-1 and TRBJ2-3; 10 positions agree with TRBD2. The CDR3 loop spans 15 amino acids. Germline values: CDR1 SGHRS, CDR2 YFSETQ. J lost 4 bases, V lost 4 bases, and 6 bases had no gene match. The CDR3 region is CASSGSGGVADTQYF. CDR3 sequence (DNA): TGCGCCAGCAGCGGAAGCGGGGGGGTCGCAGATACGCAGTATTTT.

This clonotype was detected many times. V is TRBV27 and J is TRBJ1-1, with D tentatively TRBD1 (6 bases). The V end was cut by 6 bases, the J end by 8 bases, with 10 bases between. Germline assignment: CDR1 MNHEY and CDR2 SMNVEV (reference sequence). This CDR3 region has 11 residues. The CDR3 is CASRSQGEAFF. In nucleotides, the CDR3 is TGTGCCAGCAGAAGTCAGGGGGAAGCTTTCTTT.

Here the CDR3 DNA reads TGTGCCAGCAGTTTCCTCTCAACGACAGCCTTCCCTATTTGGACCAACGTCCTGACTTTC. Translation: CASSFLSTTAFPIWTNVLTF. The rearrangement joins TRBV27 to TRBJ2-6, with a tentative D call TRBD1 (5 bases). CDR1 and CDR2 from the germline V gene are MNHEY and SMNVEV (reference sequence). This CDR3 is built from 20 residues. The germline V and J ends were trimmed by 3 bases and 8 bases, with 29 bases remaining between them.

The sample holds many counts of this clonotype. This chain uses TRBV5-1 with TRBJ1-4, with 10 bases identical to TRBD1. The length of the CDR3 is 14 residues. V lost 3 bases to trimming and J lost 8 bases; unmatched junction nucleotides: 4. The germline V gene has CDR1 SGHRS and CDR2 YFSETQ. The CDR3 reads CASSSGTGVEKLFF. CDR3 nucleotide sequence: TGCGCCAGCAGCTCCGGGACAGGGGTGGAAAAACTGTTTTTT.

This clonotype was seen a few times. This rearrangement joins TRBV3-1 to TRBJ1-5, with D uncertain. This CDR3 spans 12 amino acids. Trimming stripped 5 bases from V and 7 bases from J, with 9 bases between. The germline V gene has CDR1 LGHDT and CDR2 YNNKEL (reference sequence). The CDR3 loop is CASSSAGQPQHF. CDR3 coding DNA: TGTGCCAGCAGCAGCGCGGGGCAGCCCCAGCATTTT.

This chain connects TRBV6-6 to TRBJ2-7, with 10 positions matching TRBD1. The CDR3 loop spans 13 amino acids. Unmatched junction bases numbered 5, after V lost 6 bases and J lost 6 bases. Germline-derived CDR1 and CDR2 are MNHNY and SVGAGI (reference sequence). This CDR3 reads CASSTGTGVEQYV. CDR3 DNA: TGTGCCAGCAGCACCGGGACAGGGGTCGAGCAGTACGTC.